This is a list of T cell receptor beta chains from one sample in a study of blood T cell repertoires in COVID-19. Generated by immunoSEQ multiplex PCR, the TCRdb table keeps only in-frame clones and is missing some. The sample yields 50,000 to 75,000 clones, more than 75% seen once. Sequencing was performed on peripheral blood. These receptors were obtained from a man at least 80 years old in a cohort sampled during active COVID-19. CDR3s include the opening cysteine and the closing phenylalanine or tryptophan. A D gene is named only where the DNA matches it firmly. For some rows the clone size is stated as once, few or many, or as a class when expanded; others skip it.

v_call	d_call	clone_size	j_call	cdr3_nt	cdr3_aa
TRBV27	TRBD1	few	TRBJ2-1	TGTGCCAGCAGTACACGACAGGGGGTCAATGAGCAGTTCTTC	CASSTRQGVNEQFF
TRBV25-1	TRBD1	.	TRBJ1-4	TGTGCCAGCAGGGGGACAGGGGGCATTGAAAAACTGTTTTTT	CASRGTGGIEKLFF
TRBV5-6	.	few	TRBJ2-4	TGTGCCAGCAGCTTAAGTATGGAGTCAGACTACAAAAACATTCAGTACTTC	CASSLSMESDYKNIQYF
TRBV6-6	TRBD1	.	TRBJ1-6	TGTGCCAGCAGCGCCCAGGGGGCCCATGGGGGTTCACCCCTCCACTTT	CASSAQGAHGGSPLHF
TRBV29-1	TRBD1	.	TRBJ1-1	TGCAGCGTTGGTGGGACAGGGGTCGACACTGAAGCTTTCTTT	CSVGGTGVDTEAFF
TRBV7-9	.	.	TRBJ2-5	TGTGCCAGCAGCTTAGCGGGCAGGGGAGCAGAGACCCAGTACTTC	CASSLAGRGAETQYF
TRBV7-2	.	once	TRBJ1-1	TGTGCCAGCAGCTTAGAAGCCGGAGTGAACACTGAAGCTTTCTTT	CASSLEAGVNTEAFF
TRBV5-1	TRBD1	.	TRBJ2-3	TGCGCCAGCAGCCAGACAGGGCAGGCCACAGATACGCAGTATTTT	CASSQTGQATDTQYF
TRBV4-2	TRBD2	once	TRBJ2-2	TGTGCCAGCAGCCAAGATTCTAGCGGTCCCACCGGGGAGCTGTTTTTT	CASSQDSSGPTGELFF
TRBV7-2	.	.	TRBJ1-4	TGTGCCAGCAGCGCCAGTCCAGCTAATGAAAAACTGTTTTTT	CASSASPANEKLFF
TRBV5-4	TRBD1	.	TRBJ2-3	TGTGCCAGCAGCTTGAGACAGGGGGTATACGATACGCAGTATTTT	CASSLRQGVYDTQYF
TRBV3-1/TRBV3-2	.	.	TRBJ2-2	TGTGCCAGCAGCCACCGGGGCGGGGCAGGGGAGCTGTTTTTT	CASSHRGGAGELFF
TRBV10-1	TRBD2	.	TRBJ2-1	TGCGCCAGCAGCGGTACTAGCGGGGGGGCAAGCGAGCAGTTCTTC	CASSGTSGGASEQFF
TRBV19	.	.	TRBJ2-1	TGTGCCAGTAGTATTCTCAACCCACGAGGCAATGAGCAGTTCTTC	CASSILNPRGNEQFF
TRBV12-3/TRBV12-4	.	.	TRBJ2-2	TGTGCCAGCAGTCCGGGACTGCCCGGGGAGCTGTTTTTT	CASSPGLPGELFF
TRBV7-8	TRBD1	.	TRBJ2-1	TGTGCCAGCAGCTTCGGACAGGGGCCCTACAATGAGCAGTTCTTC	CASSFGQGPYNEQFF
TRBV12-3/TRBV12-4	.	.	TRBJ2-7	TGTGCCTCCGGAGGGGCGTCCTACGAGCAGTACTTC	CASGGASYEQYF
TRBV5-1	TRBD1	.	TRBJ2-7	TGCGCCAGCAGCCCCGGACAGGGGGCTGGCGAGCAGTACTTC	CASSPGQGAGEQYF
TRBV7-2	TRBD2	.	TRBJ2-3	TGTGCCAGCAGCTTAGTAGCGGGGGCCACAGATACGCAGTATTTT	CASSLVAGATDTQYF
TRBV5-1	TRBD1	.	TRBJ2-5	TGCGCCAGCAGCAGGGGGCGCAAAGAGACCCAGTACTTC	CASSRGRKETQYF
TRBV19	.	few	TRBJ1-2	TGTGCCAGTAGTGTGAGACTCTTGGGGCCCTATGGCTACACCTTC	CASSVRLLGPYGYTF
TRBV7-9	.	.	TRBJ1-1	TGTGCCAGCAGCTTAGCTGCTTCATCGGGGGTATCGACTGAAGCTTTCTTT	CASSLAASSGVSTEAFF
TRBV15	TRBD2	.	TRBJ2-3	TGTGCCACCAGCAGAGCGGGGAGGGGCACAGATACGCAGTATTTT	CATSRAGRGTDTQYF
TRBV7-9	.	.	TRBJ1-2	TGTGCCAGCAGCCCTACAGCTAACTATGGCTACACCTTC	CASSPTANYGYTF
TRBV9	TRBD2	.	TRBJ2-1	TGTGCCAGCAGCCCGGGACTAGCGGCCAAGGGGCAGTTCTTC	CASSPGLAAKGQFF
TRBV30	.	.	TRBJ2-5	TGTGCCTGGAGTCAGGGGTTTCAGGGAGAGACCCAGTACTTC	CAWSQGFQGETQYF
TRBV19	TRBD1	.	TRBJ2-7	TGTGCCAGTAGTAGAGACAGGGCGACATACGAGCAGTACTTC	CASSRDRATYEQYF
TRBV7-9	TRBD2	.	TRBJ2-5	TGTGCCAGCAGCTCGAGAGGACTAGCGGGAGTGGAGACCCAGTACTTC	CASSSRGLAGVETQYF
TRBV5-1	TRBD1	.	TRBJ1-2	TGCGCCAGCAGCCTCGGGACAGCTAACTATGGCTACACCTTC	CASSLGTANYGYTF
TRBV18	TRBD1	.	TRBJ2-7	TGTGCCAGCTCACGACTGGACAGGGGAGGGTACGAGCAGTACTTC	CASSRLDRGGYEQYF
TRBV18	TRBD1	.	TRBJ1-1	TGTGCCAGCTCACCCTCGTCCCGGGACAGGGCCAGCAGGAACACTGAAGCTTTCTTT	CASSPSSRDRASRNTEAFF
TRBV9	.	.	TRBJ2-3	TGTGCCAGCAGCCCCCAGGGGCGCGCAGATACGCAGTATTTT	CASSPQGRADTQYF
TRBV7-8	.	.	TRBJ2-5	TGTGCCAGCAGCTTACAGCAGGGGAGAGAGACCCAGTACTTC	CASSLQQGRETQYF
TRBV6-5	TRBD1	.	TRBJ1-2	TGTGCCAGCAGTTCCCCAGGGGGCGGGTATGGCTACACCTTC	CASSSPGGGYGYTF
TRBV11-2	TRBD2	.	TRBJ2-1	TGTGCCAGCAGCTTAATGGCGGGAGGGTCCTACAATGAGCAGTTCTTC	CASSLMAGGSYNEQFF
TRBV5-1	TRBD1	.	TRBJ1-5	TGCGCCAGCAGGGGGACAGAAAATCAGCCCCAGCATTTT	CASRGTENQPQHF
TRBV3-1/TRBV3-2	.	.	TRBJ2-7	TGTGCCAGCAGCCCGACAGGTTCCTACGAGCAGTACTTC	CASSPTGSYEQYF
TRBV30	TRBD1	medium-sized	TRBJ1-2	TGTGCCTGGAGTGGGGACAGAGTAAGGGGCTACACCTTC	CAWSGDRVRGYTF
TRBV2	.	.	TRBJ1-4	TGTGCCAGCAGTGACGTGCGTGCAACTAATGAAAAACTGTTTTTT	CASSDVRATNEKLFF
TRBV18	TRBD1	once	TRBJ2-6	TGTGCCAGCTCACCACCGGGACAGGGGGCTGCTGGGGCCAACGTCCTGACTTTC	CASSPPGQGAAGANVLTF
TRBV7-2	TRBD1	few	TRBJ1-6	TGTGCCAGCAGCTTAGCCGGGACAGGGTGGCCCCTCCACTTT	CASSLAGTGWPLHF
TRBV28	TRBD1	.	TRBJ2-7	TGTGCCAGCAGTCCGAACGGACAGGGGACCTACGAGCAGTACTTC	CASSPNGQGTYEQYF
TRBV19	TRBD1	.	TRBJ1-2	TGTGCCAGTAGCGACCTGGGGACAGGCAATTATGGCTACACCTTC	CASSDLGTGNYGYTF
TRBV18	.	.	TRBJ1-1	TGTGCCAGCTCACCACGGGCAACCGAGAACACTGAAGCTTTCTTT	CASSPRATENTEAFF
TRBV5-4	.	.	TRBJ1-1	TGTGCCAGCAGCTTGGGCAGGGTTGAACGAGACACTGAAGCTTTCTTT	CASSLGRVERDTEAFF
TRBV7-9	.	.	TRBJ2-6	TGTGCCAGCAGCCCCGACTTCTCTGGGGCCAACGTCCTGACTTTC	CASSPDFSGANVLTF
TRBV14	TRBD1	.	TRBJ1-2	TGTGCCAGCAGCAGGCAGGGGGCAGGCTATGGCTACACCTTC	CASSRQGAGYGYTF
TRBV3-1/TRBV3-2	TRBD1	.	TRBJ2-1	TGTGCCAGCAGCGCAGGGACAGGGGGCGAGAATGAGCAGTTCTTC	CASSAGTGGENEQFF
TRBV28	TRBD2	few	TRBJ2-7	TGTGCCAGCAGTTTTAGAAGCGGGAGGGCCCAAAACGAGCAGTACTTC	CASSFRSGRAQNEQYF